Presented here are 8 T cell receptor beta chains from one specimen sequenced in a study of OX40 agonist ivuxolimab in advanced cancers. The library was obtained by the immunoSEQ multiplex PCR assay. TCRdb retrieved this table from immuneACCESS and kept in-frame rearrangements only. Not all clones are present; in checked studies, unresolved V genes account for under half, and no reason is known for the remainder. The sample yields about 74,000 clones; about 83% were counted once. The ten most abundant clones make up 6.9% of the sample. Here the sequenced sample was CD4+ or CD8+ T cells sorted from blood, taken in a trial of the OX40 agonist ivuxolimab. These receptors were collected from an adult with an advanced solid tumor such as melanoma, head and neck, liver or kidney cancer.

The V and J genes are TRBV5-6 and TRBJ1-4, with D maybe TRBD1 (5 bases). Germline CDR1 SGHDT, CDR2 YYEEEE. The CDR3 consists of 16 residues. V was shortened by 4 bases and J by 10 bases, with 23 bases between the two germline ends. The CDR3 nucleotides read TGTGCCAGCAGCCTGTCGCAGGGTGCGGCGATCGGAAAACTGTTTTTT. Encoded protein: CASSLSQGAAIGKLFF.

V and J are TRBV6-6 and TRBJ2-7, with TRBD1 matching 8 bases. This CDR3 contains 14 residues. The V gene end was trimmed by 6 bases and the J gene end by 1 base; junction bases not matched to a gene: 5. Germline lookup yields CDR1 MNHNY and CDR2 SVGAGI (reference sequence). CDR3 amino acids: CASSSGQASYEQYF. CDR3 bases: TGTGCCAGCAGCTCGGGACAGGCTTCCTACGAGCAGTACTTC.

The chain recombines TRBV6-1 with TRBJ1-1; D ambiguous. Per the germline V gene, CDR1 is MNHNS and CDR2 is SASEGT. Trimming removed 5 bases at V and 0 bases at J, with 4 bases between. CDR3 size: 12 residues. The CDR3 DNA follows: TGTGCCAGCAGTAGAATGAACACTGAAGCTTTCTTT. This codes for CASSRMNTEAFF.

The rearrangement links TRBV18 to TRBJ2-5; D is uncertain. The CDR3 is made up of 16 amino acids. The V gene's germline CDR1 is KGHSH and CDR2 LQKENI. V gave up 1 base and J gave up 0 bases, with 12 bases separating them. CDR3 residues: CASSPLPGTNQETQYF. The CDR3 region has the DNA TGTGCCAGCTCACCACTACCCGGAACTAACCAAGAGACCCAGTACTTC.

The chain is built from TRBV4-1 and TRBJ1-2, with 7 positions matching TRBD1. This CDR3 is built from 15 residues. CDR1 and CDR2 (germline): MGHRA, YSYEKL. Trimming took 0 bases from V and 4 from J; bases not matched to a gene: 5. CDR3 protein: CASSQETGTIYGYTF. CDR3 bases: TGCGCCAGCAGCCAAGAGACAGGGACTATCTATGGCTACACCTTC.

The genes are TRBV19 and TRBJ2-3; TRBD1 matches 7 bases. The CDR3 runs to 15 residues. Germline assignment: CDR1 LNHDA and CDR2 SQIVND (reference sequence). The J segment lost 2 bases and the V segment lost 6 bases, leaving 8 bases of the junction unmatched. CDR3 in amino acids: CASSTEGTATDTQYF. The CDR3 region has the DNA TGTGCCAGTAGCACAGAGGGGACAGCCACAGATACGCAGTATTTT.

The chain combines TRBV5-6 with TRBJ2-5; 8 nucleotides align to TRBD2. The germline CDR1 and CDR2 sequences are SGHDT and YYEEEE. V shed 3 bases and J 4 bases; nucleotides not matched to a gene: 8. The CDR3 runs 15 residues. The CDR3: CASSWSGGRGETQYF. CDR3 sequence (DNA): TGTGCCAGCAGCTGGAGCGGGGGCAGAGGAGAGACCCAGTACTTC. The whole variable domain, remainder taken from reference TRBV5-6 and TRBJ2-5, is DAGVTQSPTHLIKTRGQQVTLRCSPKSGHDTVSWYQQALGQGPQFIFQYYEEEERQRGNFPDRFSGHQFPNYSSELNVNALLLGDSALYLCASSWSGGRGETQYFGPGTRLLVL.

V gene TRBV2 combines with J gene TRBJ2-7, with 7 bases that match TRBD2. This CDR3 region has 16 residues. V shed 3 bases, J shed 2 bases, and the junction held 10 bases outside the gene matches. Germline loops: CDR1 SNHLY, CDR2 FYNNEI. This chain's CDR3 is CASSEGPLAGAYEQYF. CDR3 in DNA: TGTGCCAGCAGTGAGGGTCCCTTAGCGGGCGCCTACGAGCAGTACTTC.